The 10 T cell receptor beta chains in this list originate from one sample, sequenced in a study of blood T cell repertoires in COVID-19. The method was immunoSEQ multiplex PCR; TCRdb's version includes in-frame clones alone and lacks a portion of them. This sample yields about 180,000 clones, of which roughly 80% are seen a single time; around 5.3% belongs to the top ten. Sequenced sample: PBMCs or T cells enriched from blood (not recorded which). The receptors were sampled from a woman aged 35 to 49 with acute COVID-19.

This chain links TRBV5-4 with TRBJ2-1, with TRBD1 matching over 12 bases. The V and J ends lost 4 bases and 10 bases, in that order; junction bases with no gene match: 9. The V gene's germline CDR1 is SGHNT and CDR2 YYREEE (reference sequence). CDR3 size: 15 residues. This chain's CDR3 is CASSAPGQGAREQFF. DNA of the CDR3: TGTGCCAGCAGCGCGCCGGGACAGGGGGCCAGGGAGCAGTTCTTC.

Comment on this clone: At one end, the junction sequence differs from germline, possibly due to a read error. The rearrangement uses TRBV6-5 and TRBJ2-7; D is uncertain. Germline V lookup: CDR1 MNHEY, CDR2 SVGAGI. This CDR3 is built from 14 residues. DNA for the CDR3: TGTGCCAGCAGTCCATCGAGGCCCTCCGACGAGCAGTACTTC. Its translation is CASSPSRPSDEQYF.

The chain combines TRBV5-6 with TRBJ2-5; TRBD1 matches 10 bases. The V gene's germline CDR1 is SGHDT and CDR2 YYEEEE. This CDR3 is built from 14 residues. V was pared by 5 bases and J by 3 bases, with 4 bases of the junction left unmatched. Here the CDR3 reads CASRSTGGEETQYF. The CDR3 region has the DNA TGTGCCAGCAGGTCGACAGGGGGCGAAGAGACCCAGTACTTC.

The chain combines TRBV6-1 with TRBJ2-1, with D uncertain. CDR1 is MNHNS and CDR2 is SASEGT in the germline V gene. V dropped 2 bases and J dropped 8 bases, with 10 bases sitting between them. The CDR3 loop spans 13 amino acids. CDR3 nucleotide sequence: TGTGCCAGCAGTGAACTCTACTTGGATGAGCAGTTCTTC. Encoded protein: CASSELYLDEQFF.

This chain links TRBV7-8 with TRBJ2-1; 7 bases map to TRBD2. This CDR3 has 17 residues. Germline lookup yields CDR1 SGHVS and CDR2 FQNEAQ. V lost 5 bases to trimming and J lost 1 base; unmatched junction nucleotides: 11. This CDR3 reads CASSPRGQRDSYNEQFF. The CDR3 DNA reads TGTGCCAGCAGCCCTCGGGGCCAGCGGGATTCCTACAATGAGCAGTTCTTC.

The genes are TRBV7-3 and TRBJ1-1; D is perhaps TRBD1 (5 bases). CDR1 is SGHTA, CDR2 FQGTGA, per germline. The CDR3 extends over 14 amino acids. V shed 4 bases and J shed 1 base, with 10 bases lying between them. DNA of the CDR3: TGTGCCAGCAGCTCCCAGGGCAAGAACACTGAAGCTTTCTTT. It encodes CASSSQGKNTEAFF. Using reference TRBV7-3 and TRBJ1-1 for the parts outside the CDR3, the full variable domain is GAGVSQTPSNKVTEKGKYVELRCDPISGHTALYWYRQSLGQGPEFLIYFQGTGAADDSGLPNDRFFAVRPEGSVSTLKIQRTERGDSAVYLCASSSQGKNTEAFFGQGTRLTVV.

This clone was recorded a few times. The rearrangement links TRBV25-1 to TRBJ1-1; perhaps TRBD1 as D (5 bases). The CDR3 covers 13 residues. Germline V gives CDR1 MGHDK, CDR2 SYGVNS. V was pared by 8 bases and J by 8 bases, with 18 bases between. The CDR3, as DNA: TGTGCCAGCTCACCCGGGGACGGGGGAGAAGCTTTCTTT. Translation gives CASSPGDGGEAFF.

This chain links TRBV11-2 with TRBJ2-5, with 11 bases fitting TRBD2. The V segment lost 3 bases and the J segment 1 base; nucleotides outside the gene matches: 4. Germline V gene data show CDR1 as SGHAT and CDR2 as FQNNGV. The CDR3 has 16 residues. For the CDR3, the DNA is TGTGCCAGCAGCTTGGGGACTAGCGGATTCCAAGAGACCCAGTACTTC. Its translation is CASSLGTSGFQETQYF. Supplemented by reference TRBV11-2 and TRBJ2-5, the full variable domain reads EAGVAQSPRYKIIEKRQSVAFWCNPISGHATLYWYQQILGQGPKLLIQFQNNGVVDDSQLPKDRFSAERLKGVDSTLKIQPAKLEDSAVYLCASSLGTSGFQETQYFGPGTRLLVL.

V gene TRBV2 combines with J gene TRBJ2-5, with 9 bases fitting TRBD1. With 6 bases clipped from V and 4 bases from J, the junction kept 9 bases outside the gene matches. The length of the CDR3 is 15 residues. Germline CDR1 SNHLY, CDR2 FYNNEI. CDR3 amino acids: CASRAGTGNGETQYF. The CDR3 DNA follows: TGTGCCAGCAGGGCCGGGACAGGGAATGGAGAGACCCAGTACTTC.

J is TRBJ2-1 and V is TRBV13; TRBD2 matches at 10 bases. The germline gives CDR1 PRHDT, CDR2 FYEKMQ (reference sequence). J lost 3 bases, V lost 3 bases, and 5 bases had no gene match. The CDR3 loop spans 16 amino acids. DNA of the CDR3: TGTGCCAGCAGCTTGGGGGGGACTAGCGTCTACAATGAGCAGTTCTTC. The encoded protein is CASSLGGTSVYNEQFF.